The 20 T cell receptor beta chains reported below all come from one sample, sequenced in a study of preoperative IRX-2 immunotherapy in early breast cancer. The treatment is: preoperative locoregional IRX-2 cytokine immunotherapy. Sequenced by immunoSEQ multiplex PCR; TCRdb stores in-frame clones only, minus some. The table includes approximately 98,000 clones, just over 85% detected once. Sample: tumor tissue, taken after IRX-2 immunotherapy. The source is a human donor with breast cancer.

CDR3 loop: CASSLAYGPNTIYF. The CDR3 coding sequence is TGTGCCAGCAGTTTGGCTTACGGTCCGAACACCATATATTTT. The chain combines TRBV28 with TRBJ1-3, with no clear D. The CDR3 loop spans 14 amino acids. CDR1 and CDR2 (germline): MDHEN, SYDVKM. The ends were cut back, 3 bases at V and 7 bases at J, with 13 bases in the middle.

This clone was counted only a few times. CDR3 protein: CASRNLSDRETF. The CDR3 DNA reads TGTGCCAGCAGAAACTTGTCGGACAGGGAGACCTTC. This sequence joins TRBV6-8 and TRBJ1-2, with 8 bases lining up with TRBD1. This CDR3 contains 12 residues. Germline CDR1 MNHGY, CDR2 SAAAGT. With 6 bases clipped from V and 14 bases from J, the junction kept 11 bases outside the gene matches.

This clone came up once. The chain uses TRBV10-2 and TRBJ2-1; 14 bases agree with TRBD2. Per the germline V gene, CDR1 is WSHSY and CDR2 is SAAADI. This CDR3 comprises 13 residues. The V gene end was trimmed by 11 bases and the J gene end by 11 bases; junction bases not matched to a gene: 8. Here the CDR3 reads CAVQGLAGGQQFF. As DNA, the CDR3 is TGCGCCGTCCAAGGACTAGCGGGGGGCCAGCAGTTCTTC.

The CDR3 DNA is TGTGCCAGCAGGAGAGGGGGGTCCGGGTACGAGCAGTACTTC. This gives the protein CASRRGGSGYEQYF. The V gene is TRBV6-8, the J gene TRBJ2-7; possibly TRBD1 or TRBD2 for D (6 bases each). Per the germline V gene, CDR1 is MNHGY and CDR2 is SAAAGT. This CDR3 spans 14 amino acids. V dropped 6 bases and J dropped 4 bases, with 16 bases sitting between them.

V usage is TRBV11-3 and J usage is TRBJ1-4; 7 bases line up with TRBD1. The CDR3 length is 14 residues. With 5 bases clipped from V and 4 bases from J, the junction kept 4 bases outside the gene matches. Germline assignment: CDR1 SGHNT and CDR2 YENEEA. CDR3 region: CASSRDSLNEKLFF. The DNA of the CDR3 is TGTGCCAGCAGCAGGGACAGCCTTAATGAAAAACTGTTTTTT.

The chain has TRBV28 and TRBJ1-5, with D possibly TRBD1 on 6 matching bases. V was clipped by 11 bases and J by 0 bases, with 14 bases between them. Looked up from germline, CDR1 is MDHEN and CDR2 is SYDVKM. The CDR3 has 14 residues. The CDR3 nucleotides are TGTGCCGGTCGGGGGCGGTATAGCAATCAGCCCCAGCATTTT. It specifies CAGRGRYSNQPQHF.

This rearrangement joins TRBV7-1 to TRBJ2-5; no clear D gene. TRBV7-1 is an open reading frame, and its role is uncertain. The CDR3 sequence is 13 residues long. V shed 4 bases and J shed 1 base, with 7 bases lying between them. The CDR3 reads CASSFSRQETQYF. CDR3 coding DNA: TGTGCCAGCAGCTTTTCCCGCCAAGAGACCCAGTACTTC.

The rearrangement uses TRBV5-1 and TRBJ1-1; D is ambiguous. This CDR3 contains 14 residues. Germline assignment: CDR1 SGHRS and CDR2 YFSETQ. Trimming shortened V by 0 bases and J by 4 bases, and 10 bases separated the two germline ends. The CDR3: CASSLERITTEAFF. DNA of the CDR3: TGCGCCAGCAGCTTGGAGCGTATAACCACTGAAGCTTTCTTT.

The chain has TRBV19 and TRBJ1-6; 7 bases match TRBD1. CDR1 and CDR2 from the germline V gene are LNHDA and SQIVND (reference sequence). The CDR3 is 13 amino acids. J gave up 9 bases and V 7 bases, and 6 bases lay outside the gene matches. The DNA of the CDR3 is TGTGCCAGTACCCAGACAGGGCTTTCACCCCTCCACTTT. Protein product: CASTQTGLSPLHF.

This clone was detected only a few times. The chain employs TRBV6-8 and TRBJ2-7; either TRBD1 or TRBD2 may fit D (5 bases each). This CDR3 spans 13 amino acids. Per germline, CDR1 MNHGY and CDR2 SAAAGT. V lost 6 bases, J lost 0 bases, and 9 bases lay in between. CDR3 loop: CASRGVSSYEQYF. CDR3 nucleotide sequence: TGTGCCAGCAGGGGGGTCAGCTCCTACGAGCAGTACTTC.

The rearrangement joins TRBV28 to TRBJ1-6; 7 nucleotides line up with TRBD1. In germline, CDR1 is MDHEN, CDR2 SYDVKM. V gave up 4 bases and J gave up 6 bases; unmatched junction bases: 15. The CDR3 is 18 residues long. The CDR3 DNA reads as TGTGCCAGCAGTTACTTCTCCACTTCGGGACAGTTTAATTCACCCCTCCACTTT. Encoded protein: CASSYFSTSGQFNSPLHF. Full variable domain (remainder filled in from reference TRBV28 and TRBJ1-6): DVKVTQSSRYLVKRTGEKVFLECVQDMDHENMFWYRQDPGLGLRLIYFSYDVKMKEKGDIPEGYSVSREKKERFSLILESASTNQTSMYLCASSYFSTSGQFNSPLHFGNGTRLTVT.

CDR3 sequence reads: CASSEVGVNTGELFF. The CDR3, as DNA: TGTGCCAGCAGTGAAGTGGGGGTGAACACCGGGGAGCTGTTTTTT. J is TRBJ2-2 and V is TRBV6-4; the D gene could be TRBD1 or TRBD2 (5 bases each). The V and J ends lost 3 bases and 1 base respectively, with 9 bases between them. This CDR3 region has 15 residues. Germline V gene data show CDR1 as MRHNA and CDR2 as SNTAGT.

In this sample, this clone turned up once. CDR3 DNA: TGTGCCAGCAGTTCAGGGGTGGGCAAAAACATTCAGTACTTC. This sequence encodes CASSSGVGKNIQYF. This chain connects TRBV11-3 to TRBJ2-4, with a weak D call TRBD1 (6 bases). The length of the CDR3 is 14 residues. The germline CDR1 and CDR2 sequences are SGHNT and YENEEA. V was trimmed by 6 bases and J by 3 bases, leaving 12 bases between them. The variable domain in full, completed from reference TRBV11-3 and TRBJ2-4, reads EAGVVQSPRYKIIEKKQPVAFWCNPISGHNTLYWYLQNLGQGPELLIRYENEEAVDDSQLPKDRFSAERLKGVDSTLKIQPAELGDSAVYLCASSSGVGKNIQYFGAGTRLSVL.

The genes are TRBV5-1 and TRBJ1-3; D possibly corresponds to TRBD1 (5 bases). The V and J ends lost 5 bases and 0 bases respectively, with 12 bases between them. CDR1 and CDR2 (germline): SGHRS, YFSETQ. CDR3 size: 15 residues. The CDR3 sequence is CASSEGFYSGNTIYF. The DNA of the CDR3 is TGCGCCAGCAGTGAGGGGTTTTACTCTGGAAACACCATATATTTT.

The rearrangement uses TRBV28 and TRBJ1-4, with D perhaps matching TRBD1 (6 bases). The CDR3 sequence is 15 residues long. V lost 6 bases and J lost 4, with 15 bases in between. The germline V gene has CDR1 MDHEN and CDR2 SYDVKM. CDR3 loop: CASRTLTGHNEKLFF. The CDR3 coding sequence is TGTGCCAGCAGGACGTTGACAGGACATAATGAAAAACTGTTTTTT.

This clone has only one observation. The chain is built from TRBV7-6 and TRBJ2-4, with 7 bases that match TRBD2. The CDR3 sequence is 16 residues long. Looked up from germline, CDR1 is SGHVS and CDR2 is FNYEAQ. Trimming cost V 2 bases and J 6 bases; bases outside gene matches: 10. In nucleotides, the CDR3 is TGTGCCAGCAGCTTATCTAGCGGAGGTATTGGAAACATTCAGTACTTC. Protein product: CASSLSSGGIGNIQYF.

The chain uses TRBV18 and TRBJ1-2, with D unresolved. The CDR3 runs to 14 residues. Between the trimmed V and J ends, which lost 4 bases and 1 base, there was a span of 10 bases. CDR1 is KGHSH, CDR2 LQKENI, per germline. CDR3 bases: TGTGCCAGCTCACAAGGTCGGAATAACTATGGCTACACCTTC. Translated: CASSQGRNNYGYTF.

The J gene is TRBJ2-7, the V gene TRBV30; 10 bases are shared with TRBD1. Trimming cost V 4 bases and J 2 bases; bases outside gene matches: 5. This CDR3 region has 14 residues. Germline CDR1 GTSNPN, CDR2 SVGIG (reference sequence). The CDR3, as DNA: TGTGCCTGGAATTCCGGGACAGGGGCCTACGAGCAGTACTTC. It codes for CAWNSGTGAYEQYF.

This chain uses TRBV5-1 with TRBJ1-4; 7 bases agree with TRBD1. V trimming: 1 base; J trimming: 8 bases; junction bases outside the gene matches: 5. CDR3 length: 14 amino acids. Germline loops: CDR1 SGHRS, CDR2 YFSETQ. CDR3 in DNA: TGCGCCAGCAGCTTGTCGACAGGGATCGAAAAACTGTTTTTT. Amino acid sequence: CASSLSTGIEKLFF.

The rearrangement links TRBV28 to TRBJ2-7; D remains unclear. This CDR3 spans 14 amino acids. Trimming left V 7 bases short and J 0 bases short, with 13 bases between. The germline gives CDR1 MDHEN, CDR2 SYDVKM. CDR3 loop: CASTPRTASYEQYF. In DNA, the CDR3 is TGTGCCAGCACCCCTAGAACTGCCTCCTACGAGCAGTACTTC. The full variable domain, in which reference TRBV28 and TRBJ2-7 provide the parts outside the CDR3, is DVKVTQSSRYLVKRTGEKVFLECVQDMDHENMFWYRQDPGLGLRLIYFSYDVKMKEKGDIPEGYSVSREKKERFSLILESASTNQTSMYLCASTPRTASYEQYFGPGTRLTVT.